These 26 T cell receptor beta chains were sequenced from one sample in a study of cytotoxic CD8 clonotypes in ibrutinib-treated CLL. Data came from immunoSEQ multiplex PCR; TCRdb stores just in-frame clones and leaves some out. The data show 45,000 or so clones, roughly three fifths seen once. The starting material was PBMCs, obtained after 24 months of ibrutinib treatment. All receptors derive from a human donor with chronic lymphocytic leukemia.

The rearrangement joins TRBV6-5 to TRBJ1-5; D is uncertain. Germline CDR1 and CDR2: MNHEY and SVGAGI. Trimming left V 6 bases short and J 0 bases short, with 12 bases between. The CDR3 has 15 residues. The CDR3 DNA sequence: TGTGCCAGCAGGAAGGCCGTAAATAGCAATCAGCCCCAGCATTTT. Its translation: CASRKAVNSNQPQHF.

V and J are TRBV7-9 and TRBJ2-3; D may be TRBD1 (7 bases). Deletions cut 7 bases from V and 3 bases from J, with 17 bases between. Germline-derived CDR1 and CDR2 are SEHNR and FQNEAQ (reference sequence). CDR3 length: 15 amino acids. The CDR3, as DNA: TGTGCCAGCATCTCCGGGGGACAGAAAACAGATACGCAGTATTTT. Protein sequence: CASISGGQKTDTQYF. The whole variable domain, filled in from reference TRBV7-9 and TRBJ2-3, reads DTGVSQNPRHKITKRGQNVTFRCDPISEHNRLYWYRQTLGQGPEFLTYFQNEAQLEKSRLLSDRFSAERPKGSFSTLEIQRTEQGDSAMYLCASISGGQKTDTQYFGPGTRLTVL.

CDR3 in DNA: TGTGCCAGCAGTAGGGACATCCACTACGAGCAGTACTTC. The encoded protein is CASSRDIHYEQYF. This chain connects TRBV27 to TRBJ2-7; D possibly corresponds to TRBD1 (6 bases). V lost 5 bases and J 3 bases, leaving 11 bases between the germline ends. The CDR3 length is 13 residues. Germline assignment: CDR1 MNHEY and CDR2 SMNVEV (reference sequence).

The genes are TRBV2 and TRBJ2-3; tentatively, D is TRBD1 or TRBD2 (6 bases each). Germline V gene lookup returns CDR1 SNHLY and CDR2 FYNNEI. This CDR3 contains 14 residues. Trimming took off 7 bases at V and 7 bases at J, with 18 bases between the two ends. CDR3 sequence (DNA): TGTGCCAGCAATGTGGGGGGCCGGGGGAATACGCAGTATTTT. It encodes CASNVGGRGNTQYF.

V is TRBV9 and J is TRBJ2-5; either TRBD1 or TRBD2 may fit D (5 bases each). Germline V gene sequence: CDR1 SGDLS, CDR2 YYNGEE. V lost 3 bases and J lost 4, with 13 bases in between. This CDR3 has 14 amino acids. The CDR3 sequence: CASSEGQGGETQYF. The CDR3 bases are TGTGCCAGCAGCGAGGGGCAAGGAGGAGAGACCCAGTACTTC.

This clone has only one observation. This sequence joins TRBV5-6 and TRBJ2-1; TRBD1 or TRBD2 may be the D gene (5 bases each). The germline V gene encodes CDR1 SGHDT and CDR2 YYEEEE. V gave up 6 bases and J gave up 8 bases, with 15 bases separating them. The CDR3 sequence is 13 residues long. The CDR3 DNA is TGTGCCAGCAACCCCCCGGGGCGGGATGAGCAGTTCTTC. The encoded protein is CASNPPGRDEQFF.

This clone was seen a few times. The rearrangement uses TRBV19 and TRBJ1-6; 8 bases align to TRBD1. The V segment lost 6 bases and the J segment 9 bases; nucleotides outside the gene matches: 7. Germline CDR1 and CDR2: LNHDA and SQIVND (reference sequence). This CDR3 region has 14 residues. DNA of the CDR3: TGTGCCAGTAGCCAGGACAGGGAGAGTTCACCCCTCCACTTT. It codes for CASSQDRESSPLHF.

This clone is a singleton in its sample. This chain uses TRBV5-6 with TRBJ2-7; TRBD1 agrees at 8 bases. Germline loops: CDR1 SGHDT, CDR2 YYEEEE. CDR3 length: 14 amino acids. Trimming cost V 3 bases and J 3 bases; bases outside gene matches: 5. The CDR3, as DNA: TGTGCCAGCAGCTCCCGGACAGGGAACTACGAGCAGTACTTC. Its protein is CASSSRTGNYEQYF.

In its sample, this clone was seen a few times. This chain connects TRBV5-6 to TRBJ2-7; the D call may be TRBD1 or TRBD2 (6 bases each). The germline V and J ends were trimmed by 1 base and 5 bases, with 16 bases remaining between them. CDR1 is SGHDT, CDR2 YYEEEE, per germline. The length of the CDR3 is 15 residues. As DNA, the CDR3 is TGTGCCAGCAGCTTGTACGGCAGGGGAGGTCACGAGCAGTACTTC. It codes for CASSLYGRGGHEQYF. The whole variable domain, remainder taken from reference TRBV5-6 and TRBJ2-7, is DAGVTQSPTHLIKTRGQQVTLRCSPKSGHDTVSWYQQALGQGPQFIFQYYEEEERQRGNFPDRFSGHQFPNYSSELNVNALLLGDSALYLCASSLYGRGGHEQYFGPGTRLTVT.

As concerns this clone: No DNA is shown, since the ends of the CDR3 on it are uncertain; the CDR3 is the one TCRdb lists. The V call is TRBV6-6, the J call TRBJ2-7; the table's D call, TRBD1, has no DNA check behind it. CDR1 and CDR2 (germline): MNHNY, SVGAGI (reference sequence). The CDR3 is 14 residues long, counting both termini. CDR3 sequence: CASSPTWGQGALDF.

The rearrangement uses TRBV19 and TRBJ2-1; perhaps D is TRBD1 or TRBD2 (5 bases each). The V end was cut by 3 bases, the J end by 6 bases, with 15 bases between. The CDR3 totals 15 residues. Germline V gene data show CDR1 as LNHDA and CDR2 as SQIVND (reference sequence). The DNA of the CDR3 is TGTGCCAGTAGTATGAGGACGCCTGGGGGCAATGAGCAGTTCTTC. It codes for CASSMRTPGGNEQFF.

The CDR3 region is CASSIIGGGQGALQPQHF. The CDR3 DNA sequence: TGTGCCAGTAGTATAATAGGCGGGGGACAGGGGGCCTTACAGCCCCAGCATTTT. This chain uses TRBV19 with TRBJ1-5; 12 nucleotides align to TRBD1. V gave up 2 bases and J gave up 7 bases; unmatched junction bases: 12. This CDR3 has 18 residues. Germline CDR1 reads LNHDA; CDR2 reads SQIVND (reference sequence).

The rearrangement links TRBV5-1 to TRBJ2-2, with D unresolved. Germline V gene data show CDR1 as SGHRS and CDR2 as YFSETQ. V gave up 4 bases and J gave up 6 bases, with 10 bases separating them. The CDR3 runs to 13 residues. The CDR3 coding sequence is TGCGCCAGCAGCCCCCCAAAGGCCGGGGAGCTGTTTTTT. It codes for CASSPPKAGELFF. The variable domain in full, with the rest retrieved from reference TRBV5-1 and TRBJ2-2, is KAGVTQTPRYLIKTRGQQVTLSCSPISGHRSVSWYQQTPGQGLQFLFEYFSETQRNKGNFPGRFSGRQFSNSRSEMNVSTLELGDSALYLCASSPPKAGELFFGEGSRLTVL.

This clone was detected a few times. The CDR3 spells CASSEEGVRTEAFF. The CDR3 region has the DNA TGTGCCAGCAGTGAAGAGGGGGTGAGGACTGAAGCTTTCTTT. The chain links TRBV2 to TRBJ1-1; perhaps TRBD1 as D (6 bases). Trimming stripped 1 base from V and 5 bases from J, with 11 bases between. Germline values: CDR1 SNHLY, CDR2 FYNNEI. The length of the CDR3 is 14 residues.

CDR3 nucleotides: TGCAGCGTTGACCGGGGACTACACACTGAAGCTTTCTTT. This translates into CSVDRGLHTEAFF. The V call is TRBV29-1, the J call TRBJ1-1; D may be TRBD1 (5 bases). CDR3 length equals 13 residues. Trimming took off 3 bases at V and 3 bases at J, with 11 bases between the two ends. CDR1 is SQVTM, CDR2 ANQGSEA, per germline.

CDR3 residues: CASSFGYKVLQGEQYF. CDR3 in DNA: TGTGCCAGCAGCTTCGGATACAAGGTCTTACAGGGCGAGCAGTACTTC. The chain has TRBV5-6 and TRBJ2-7; a weak D match, TRBD1 (6 bases). V was shortened by 2 bases and J by 6 bases, with 21 bases between the two germline ends. Germline CDR1 reads SGHDT; CDR2 reads YYEEEE. The CDR3 spans 16 residues.

The chain couples TRBV4-1 to TRBJ1-6; tentatively, D is TRBD1 (5 bases). Trimming removed 3 bases from V and 10 bases from J, with 16 bases in between. Germline loops: CDR1 MGHRA, CDR2 YSYEKL. This CDR3 contains 15 residues. DNA of the CDR3: TGCGCCAGCAGCCAGGCCCGTGGGGCTCAATCACCCCTCCACTTT. It encodes CASSQARGAQSPLHF.

This clone was recorded a few times. J is TRBJ1-2 and V is TRBV20-1; D possibly corresponds to TRBD1 (6 bases). Per the germline V gene, CDR1 is DFQATT and CDR2 is SNEGSKA (reference sequence). Trimming stripped 6 bases from V and 9 bases from J, with 14 bases between. This CDR3 has 11 residues. DNA for the CDR3: TGCAGTGCCCAGGGCAGGGGTAGCTACACCTTC. It yields the protein CSAQGRGSYTF.

The rearrangement links TRBV5-1 to TRBJ2-7; D not certain. Germline V gives CDR1 SGHRS, CDR2 YFSETQ. With 2 bases removed from V and 4 bases from J, the gap between germline ends came to 7 bases. CDR3 size: 12 residues. CDR3 nucleotides: TGCGCCAGCAGCTTCGGGCAATACGAGCAGTACTTC. Translation: CASSFGQYEQYF.

The rearrangement links TRBV10-3 to TRBJ2-7; TRBD1 is a possible D gene (7 bases). CDR3 length equals 16 residues. CDR1 is ENHRY, CDR2 SYGVKD, per germline. The V gene lost 4 bases and the J gene lost 0 bases, with 16 bases spanning the gap. CDR3 in amino acids: CAISGPRQGLSYEQYF. The DNA of the CDR3 is TGTGCCATCAGTGGCCCTAGACAGGGACTCTCCTACGAGCAGTACTTC.

The rearrangement links TRBV5-1 to TRBJ1-2; D is undetermined. Germline V CDR1 and CDR2: SGHRS, YFSETQ. The CDR3 extends over 13 amino acids. The V end lost 4 bases, the J end lost 7 bases, and 14 bases lay between the germline ends. CDR3 in amino acids: CASSPGIVGGYTF. DNA for the CDR3: TGCGCCAGCAGCCCCGGGATAGTGGGTGGCTACACCTTC.

The chain employs TRBV20-1 and TRBJ1-2, with D perhaps TRBD1 (6 bases). Germline V gene sequence: CDR1 DFQATT, CDR2 SNEGSKA (reference sequence). This CDR3 is 10 amino acids long. Trimming removed 6 bases from V and 8 bases from J, with 10 bases in between. Written as DNA, the CDR3 is TGCAGTGCACGGACAGTCGGCTACACCTTC. Amino acids: CSARTVGYTF.

This chain uses TRBV2 with TRBJ2-5; the D gene is possibly TRBD2 (6 bases). Trimming cost V 10 bases and J 5 bases, with 23 bases left between them. Germline V gives CDR1 SNHLY, CDR2 FYNNEI. The CDR3 has 15 residues. CDR3 sequence (DNA): TGTGCCACCCGGGGGAGAGGGGTGAGGCGGGAGACCCAGTACTTC. The encoded protein is CATRGRGVRRETQYF.

The chain uses TRBV27 and TRBJ2-3, with 10 positions matching TRBD1. Germline CDR1 is MNHEY and CDR2 is SMNVEV (reference sequence). This CDR3 has 15 residues. V lost 3 bases and J lost 5; bases outside the gene matches: 5. CDR3 residues: CASSFDRGHRDTQYF. The CDR3 DNA follows: TGTGCCAGCAGTTTCGACAGGGGGCATAGAGATACGCAGTATTTT.

This clone was seen once. Here the CDR3 DNA reads TGTGCCACCAGCACCCCCGGGAAGGCCAAAAACATTCAGTACTTC. Protein product: CATSTPGKAKNIQYF. V gene TRBV15 combines with J gene TRBJ2-4, with a possible D match to TRBD2 (5 bases). Between the trimmed V and J ends, which lost 4 bases and 1 base, there was a span of 11 bases. The CDR3 covers 15 residues. Germline CDR1 and CDR2: LNHNV and YYDKDF (reference sequence).

This clone was counted once. The rearrangement joins TRBV2 to TRBJ1-1, with D unclear. V was clipped by 3 bases and J by 2 bases, with 7 bases between them. Germline CDR1 SNHLY, CDR2 FYNNEI. The CDR3 sequence is 13 residues long. CDR3 sequence: CASSEGSNTEAFF. In DNA form, the CDR3 reads TGTGCCAGCAGTGAGGGGAGTAACACTGAAGCTTTCTTT.